This T cell receptor (beta chain) was captured by sequencing in a study of blood T cell repertoires in COVID-19. Across the study: Sample material is recorded as cDNA or gDNA derived from T cells, B-cell-depleted T cells, or PBMCs.

Those enrolled, adults aged 18 to 89 years, came from about 24 US areas. Two negative PCRs, clearance, or symptom resolution had been documented for recovered Cohort 3 donors. This table comes from immunoSEQ multiplex PCR, and its TCRdb copy is limited to in-frame clones, with some not included. The repertoire has some 490,000 clones, roughly nine tenths of them found once; the top ten carry around 7.9%. The origin of this receptor is a woman in her fifties or sixties who had recovered from COVID-19. Sequenced input: PBMCs or T cells enriched from blood (not recorded which).

CDR3 nucleotides: TGCAGCGTAGACCCTTTTCCGGGACAGAACTATGGCTACACCTTC. The encoded protein is CSVDPFPGQNYGYTF. The chain combines TRBV29-1 with TRBJ1-2; 7 bases are a match to TRBD1. The CDR3 has 15 amino acids. Germline V gene lookup returns CDR1 SQVTM and CDR2 ANQGSEA. V trimming: 6 bases; J trimming: 2 bases; junction bases outside the gene matches: 12. Looking up the rest from reference TRBV29-1 and TRBJ1-2 gives the full variable domain: SAVISQKPSRDICQRGTSLTIQCQVDSQVTMMFWYRQQPGQSLTLIATANQGSEATYESGFVIDKFPISRPNLTFSTLTVSNMSPEDSSIYLCSVDPFPGQNYGYTFGSGTRLTVV.